This T cell receptor beta chain appears in the sequencing data of a study of blood T cells in healthy people across ages. The study's findings and limits: It was the long-lived donors that had more naive CD4+ cells and higher diversity than aged donors.

This CDR3 spans 17 amino acids. Per the germline V gene, CDR1 is SGHRS and CDR2 is YFSETQ. Details on this clonotype: The antigen remains undetermined. The germline gene is not matched at one end of the junction; a read error may be the cause.

Each sample provided at least 5.5 micrograms of extracted total RNA. Primed by a sample-barcoded 5' primer and a J-beta primer mix, a second PCR proceeded for 7 to 11 cycles. TCRdb fed the 5' RACE reads into MiXCR, producing one record per CDR3 protein. The sample includes some 1,800,000 distinct CDR3 sequences, about two fifths seen only once; the top ten take 23%. This receptor was identified in a human donor in good health. J is TRBJ1-1 and V is TRBV5-1; perhaps TRBD1 as D (6 bases). Sequenced input: blood. In DNA form, the CDR3 reads TGCGCCAGCAACTTGCAGCCTGGGCAGGGACAGAACACTGAAGCTTTCTTT. Its protein is CASNLQPGQGQNTEAFF.